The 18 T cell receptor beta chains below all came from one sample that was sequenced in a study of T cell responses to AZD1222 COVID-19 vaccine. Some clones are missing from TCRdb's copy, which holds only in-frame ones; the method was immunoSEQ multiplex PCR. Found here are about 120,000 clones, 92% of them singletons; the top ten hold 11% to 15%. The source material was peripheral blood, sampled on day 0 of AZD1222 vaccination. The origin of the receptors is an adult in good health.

The CDR3 DNA follows: TGCGCCAGCAGCCAAGTGACCCATGAGCAGTTCTTC. Translated, it gives CASSQVTHEQFF. V and J are TRBV4-1 and TRBJ2-1; D remains ambiguous. Per the germline V gene, CDR1 is MGHRA and CDR2 is YSYEKL. The CDR3 extends over 12 amino acids. Trimming stripped 1 base from V and 8 bases from J, with 6 bases between.

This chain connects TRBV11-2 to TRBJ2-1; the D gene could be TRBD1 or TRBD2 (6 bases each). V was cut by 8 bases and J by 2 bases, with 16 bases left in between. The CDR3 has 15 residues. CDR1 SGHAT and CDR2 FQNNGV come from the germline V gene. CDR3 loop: CASVKGDFTYNEQFF. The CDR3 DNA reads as TGTGCCAGCGTAAAGGGGGACTTTACCTACAATGAGCAGTTCTTC. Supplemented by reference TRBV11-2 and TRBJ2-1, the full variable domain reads EAGVAQSPRYKIIEKRQSVAFWCNPISGHATLYWYQQILGQGPKLLIQFQNNGVVDDSQLPKDRFSAERLKGVDSTLKIQPAKLEDSAVYLCASVKGDFTYNEQFFGPGTRLTVL.

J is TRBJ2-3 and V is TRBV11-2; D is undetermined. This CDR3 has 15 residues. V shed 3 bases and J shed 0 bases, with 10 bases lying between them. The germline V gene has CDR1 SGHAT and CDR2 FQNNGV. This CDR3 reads CASSFLPISTDTQYF. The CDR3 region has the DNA TGTGCCAGCAGCTTCCTACCCATCAGCACAGATACGCAGTATTTT. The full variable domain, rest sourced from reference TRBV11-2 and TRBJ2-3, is EAGVAQSPRYKIIEKRQSVAFWCNPISGHATLYWYQQILGQGPKLLIQFQNNGVVDDSQLPKDRFSAERLKGVDSTLKIQPAKLEDSAVYLCASSFLPISTDTQYFGPGTRLTVL.

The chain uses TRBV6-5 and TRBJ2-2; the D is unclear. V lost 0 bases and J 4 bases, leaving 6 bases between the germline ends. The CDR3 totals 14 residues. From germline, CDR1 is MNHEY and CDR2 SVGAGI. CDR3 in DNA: TGTGCCAGCAGTTACTCGACGGCCACCGGGGAGCTGTTTTTT. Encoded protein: CASSYSTATGELFF.

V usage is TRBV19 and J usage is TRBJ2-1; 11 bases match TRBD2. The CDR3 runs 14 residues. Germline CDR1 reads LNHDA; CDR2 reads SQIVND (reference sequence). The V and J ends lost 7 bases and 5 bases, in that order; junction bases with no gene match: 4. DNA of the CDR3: TGTGCCAGTACGGAGACTAGCGGGAACAATGAGCAGTTCTTC. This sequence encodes CASTETSGNNEQFF.

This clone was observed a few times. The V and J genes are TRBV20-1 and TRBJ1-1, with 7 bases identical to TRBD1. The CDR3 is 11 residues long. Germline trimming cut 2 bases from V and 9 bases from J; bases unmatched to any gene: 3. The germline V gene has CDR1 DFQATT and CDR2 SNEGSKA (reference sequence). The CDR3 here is CSARNRGQAFF. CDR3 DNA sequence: TGCAGTGCTAGAAACAGGGGCCAAGCTTTCTTT.

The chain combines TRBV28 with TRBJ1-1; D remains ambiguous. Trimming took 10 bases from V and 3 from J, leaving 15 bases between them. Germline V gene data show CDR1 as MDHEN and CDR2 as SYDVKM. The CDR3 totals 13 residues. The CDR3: CATPGIGDTEAFF. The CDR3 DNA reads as TGTGCCACCCCGGGAATTGGGGACACTGAAGCTTTCTTT.

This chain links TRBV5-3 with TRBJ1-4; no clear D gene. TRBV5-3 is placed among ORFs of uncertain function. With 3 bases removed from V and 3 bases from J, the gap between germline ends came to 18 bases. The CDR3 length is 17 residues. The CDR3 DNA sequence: TGTGCCAGAAGCTCCTCTAATGGTGGCATGGCTAATGAAAAACTGTTTTTT. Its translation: CARSSSNGGMANEKLFF.

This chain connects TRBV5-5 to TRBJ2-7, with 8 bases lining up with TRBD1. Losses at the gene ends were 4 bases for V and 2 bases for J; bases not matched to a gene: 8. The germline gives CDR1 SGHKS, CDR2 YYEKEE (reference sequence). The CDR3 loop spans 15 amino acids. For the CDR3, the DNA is TGTGCCAGCAGCCGGACCGGGACAGGCACCTACGAGCAGTACTTC. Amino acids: CASSRTGTGTYEQYF.

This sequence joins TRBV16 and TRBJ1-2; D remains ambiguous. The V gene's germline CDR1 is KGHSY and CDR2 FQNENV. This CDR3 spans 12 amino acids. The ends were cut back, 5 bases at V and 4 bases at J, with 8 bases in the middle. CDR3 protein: CASSAEGYGYTF. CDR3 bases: TGTGCCAGCAGCGCTGAGGGCTATGGCTACACCTTC.

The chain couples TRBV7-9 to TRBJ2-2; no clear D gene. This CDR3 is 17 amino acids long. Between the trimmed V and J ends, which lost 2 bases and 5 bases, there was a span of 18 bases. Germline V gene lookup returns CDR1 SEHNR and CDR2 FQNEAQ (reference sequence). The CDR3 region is CASSLPKNLPLTGELFF. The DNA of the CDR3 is TGTGCCAGCAGCTTACCCAAAAATTTACCGCTGACCGGGGAGCTGTTTTTT.

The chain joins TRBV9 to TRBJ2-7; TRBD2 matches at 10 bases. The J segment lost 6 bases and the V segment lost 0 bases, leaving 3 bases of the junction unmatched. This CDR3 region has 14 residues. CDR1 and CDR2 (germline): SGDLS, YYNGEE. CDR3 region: CASSVGLAGAEQYF. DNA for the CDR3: TGTGCCAGCAGCGTAGGGCTAGCGGGGGCCGAGCAGTACTTC.

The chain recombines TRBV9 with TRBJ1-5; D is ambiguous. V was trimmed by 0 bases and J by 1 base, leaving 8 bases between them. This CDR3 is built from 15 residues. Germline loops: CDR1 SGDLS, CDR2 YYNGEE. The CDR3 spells CASSVGPGSNQPQHF. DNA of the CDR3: TGTGCCAGCAGCGTAGGGCCGGGCAGCAATCAGCCCCAGCATTTT.

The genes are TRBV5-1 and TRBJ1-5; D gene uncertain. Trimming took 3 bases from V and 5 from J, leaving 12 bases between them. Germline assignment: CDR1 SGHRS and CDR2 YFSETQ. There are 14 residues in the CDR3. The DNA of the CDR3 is TGCGCCAGCAGCTCCCCGCCCGTCCATCAGCCCCAGCATTTT. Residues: CASSSPPVHQPQHF.

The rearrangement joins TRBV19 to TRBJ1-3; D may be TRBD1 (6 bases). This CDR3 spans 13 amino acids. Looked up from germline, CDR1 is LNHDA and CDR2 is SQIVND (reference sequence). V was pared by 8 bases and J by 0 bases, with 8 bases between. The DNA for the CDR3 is TGTGCCAGTCGGACAGACTCTGGAAACACCATATATTTT. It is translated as CASRTDSGNTIYF. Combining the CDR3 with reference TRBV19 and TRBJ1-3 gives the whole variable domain DGGITQSPKYLFRKEGQNVTLSCEQNLNHDAMYWYRQDPGQGLRLIYYSQIVNDFQKGDIAEGYSVSREKKESFPLTVTSAQKNPTAFYLCASRTDSGNTIYFGEGSWLTVV.

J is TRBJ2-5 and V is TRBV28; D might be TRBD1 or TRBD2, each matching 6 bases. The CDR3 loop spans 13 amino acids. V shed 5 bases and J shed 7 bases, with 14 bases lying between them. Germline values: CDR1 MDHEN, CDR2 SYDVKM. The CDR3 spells CASSKGGPGTQYF. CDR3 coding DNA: TGTGCCAGCAGTAAGGGGGGTCCGGGGACCCAGTACTTC. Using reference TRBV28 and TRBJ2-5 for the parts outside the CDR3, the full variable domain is DVKVTQSSRYLVKRTGEKVFLECVQDMDHENMFWYRQDPGLGLRLIYFSYDVKMKEKGDIPEGYSVSREKKERFSLILESASTNQTSMYLCASSKGGPGTQYFGPGTRLLVL.

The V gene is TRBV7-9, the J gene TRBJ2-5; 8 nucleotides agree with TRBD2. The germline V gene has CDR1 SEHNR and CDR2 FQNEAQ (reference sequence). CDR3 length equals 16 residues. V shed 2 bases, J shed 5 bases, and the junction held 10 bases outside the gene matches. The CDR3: CASSLPGGPRGETQYF. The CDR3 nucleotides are TGTGCCAGCAGCTTACCGGGGGGGCCCCGTGGGGAGACCCAGTACTTC.

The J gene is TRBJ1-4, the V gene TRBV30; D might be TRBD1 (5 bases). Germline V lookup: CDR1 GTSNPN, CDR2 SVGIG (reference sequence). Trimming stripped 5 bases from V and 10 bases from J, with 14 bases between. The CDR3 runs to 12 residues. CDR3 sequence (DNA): TGTGCCTGGGACAGAGAAAAGGGAAAACTGTTTTTT. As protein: CAWDREKGKLFF.